Listed below are T cell receptor beta chains from one sample, sequenced in a study of CD8 T cells in ankylosing spondylitis. TCRdb fed the 5' RACE reads into MiXCR, producing one record per CDR3 protein. The table records about 280,000 distinct CDR3 sequences, 20% of them present only once. The sample was blood, either unsorted or a sorted T cell fraction (not recorded which). All receptors derive from a male donor with ankylosing spondylitis or in good health (not recorded which). Both conserved end residues are part of each CDR3. The order of the fields is CDR3 length, clone size, V gene, J gene, D gene, CDR3 DNA, CDR3 protein. A D gene is named only where the DNA matches it firmly. The listing skips clone size in some rows; elsewhere it reads once, few, many or a size class.

13	NA	TRBV20-1	TRBJ2-1	NA	TGCAGTGCTCCCGACAAGACCTACAATGAGCAGTTCTTC	CSAPDKTYNEQFF
14	NA	TRBV20-1	TRBJ1-5	NA	TGCAGTGCCCCTCTGACCGGAAGAAATCAGCCCCAGCATTTT	CSAPLTGRNQPQHF
13	NA	TRBV5-6	TRBJ1-1	NA	TGTGCCAGCAGCCGGCCCTGGGGCACTGAAGCTTTCTTT	CASSRPWGTEAFF
15	few	TRBV27	TRBJ1-6	TRBD1	TGTGCCAGCAATTCAGGACAGGGGTCTAATTCACCCCTCCACTTT	CASNSGQGSNSPLHF
14	NA	TRBV5-1	TRBJ2-5	NA	TGCGCCAGCTCACAGTCCGTCGTCGGAGAGACCCAGTACTTC	CASSQSVVGETQYF
15	few	TRBV12-3/TRBV12-4	TRBJ1-3	TRBD1	TGTGCCAGCAGTACCTCGACAGGGTTTGGAAACACCATATATTTT	CASSTSTGFGNTIYF
14	NA	TRBV6-1	TRBJ1-1	NA	TGTGCCAGCAGTGGGGGGACCGCGAACACTGAAGCTTTCTTT	CASSGGTANTEAFF
13	few	TRBV7-3	TRBJ2-2	NA	TGTGCCAGCAGCATAAGTAGTGGCGGGGAGCTGTTTTTT	CASSISSGGELFF
13	NA	TRBV7-8	TRBJ1-5	NA	TGTGCCAGCAGCTTAGACGCTGCTGGGCCCCAGCATTTT	CASSLDAAGPQHF
15	NA	TRBV5-1	TRBJ2-5	NA	TGCGCCAGCTCCCTCGGAGGGGGTCAACAAGAGACCCAGTACTTC	CASSLGGGQQETQYF
13	many	TRBV12-3/TRBV12-4	TRBJ2-2	NA	TGTGCCAGCAGCTATAGAGGCACCGGGGAGCTGTTTTTT	CASSYRGTGELFF
11	many	TRBV6-5	TRBJ2-4	NA	TGTGCCAGCAGCCTAGGGACACGTCAGTACTTC	CASSLGTRQYF
14	NA	TRBV7-6	TRBJ1-5	TRBD1	TGTGCCAGCAGCTCCAGGGGGCGCGATCAGCCCCAGCATTTT	CASSSRGRDQPQHF
17	NA	TRBV5-1	TRBJ2-3	TRBD1	TGCGCCAGCAGCTTTTGGAAGGGACAGAGAAACACAGATACGCAGTATTTT	CASSFWKGQRNTDTQYF
17	NA	TRBV7-9	TRBJ2-2	NA	TGTGCCAGCAGTAATAAAAAGACAGGAACTGACACCGGGGAGCTGTTTTTT	CASSNKKTGTDTGELFF
15	NA	TRBV12-3/TRBV12-4	TRBJ2-2	TRBD2	TGTGCCAGCACCAAGCGGGAAGGCGACACCGGGGAGCTGTTTTTT	CASTKREGDTGELFF
15	few	TRBV6-5	TRBJ2-5	NA	TGTGCCAGCAGTTACAGGGGCAACAGGCAAGAGACCCAGTACTTC	CASSYRGNRQETQYF
14	NA	TRBV20-1	TRBJ2-2	NA	TGCAGTGCTAGATCAGGGACGCCAACCGGGGAGCTGTTTTTT	CSARSGTPTGELFF
14	few	TRBV20-1	TRBJ2-5	TRBD2	TGCAGTGCTAGATCTAGCGGGGGGGCCAAGACCCAGTACTTC	CSARSSGGAKTQYF
14	few	TRBV11-2	TRBJ2-1	NA	TGTGCCAGCAGGGTGGCGGGTCCCTACAATGAGCAGTTCTTC	CASRVAGPYNEQFF
13	NA	TRBV14	TRBJ1-2	NA	TGTGCCAGCAGCCAACAAGGGGCGTATGGCTACACCTTC	CASSQQGAYGYTF
13	few	TRBV9	TRBJ1-2	NA	TGTGCCAGCAGCGCCGGGGGGGCTTATGGCTACACCTTC	CASSAGGAYGYTF
13	NA	TRBV6-1	TRBJ2-1	NA	TGTGCCAGCAGGCAGGGTACCAACAATGAGCAGTTCTTC	CASRQGTNNEQFF
17	NA	TRBV5-1	TRBJ2-2	NA	TGCGCCAGCAGCTTGGGTGGCGGACGGAGGAACACCGGGGAGCTGTTTTTT	CASSLGGGRRNTGELFF
12	NA	TRBV30	TRBJ1-2	NA	TGTGCCTGGAAAGGGGGGTCTTATGGCTACACCTTC	CAWKGGSYGYTF
14	NA	TRBV11-2	TRBJ1-1	TRBD1	TGTGCCAGCACCAAGGGGGGGACAGGGGTTAAAGCTTTCTTT	CASTKGGTGVKAFF
12	NA	TRBV5-1	TRBJ1-1	TRBD1	TGCGCCAGCAGCTCTGGGACAGGTGAAGCTTTCTTT	CASSSGTGEAFF
17	few	TRBV20-1	TRBJ2-1	TRBD2	TGCAGTGCTAGCCCCGCTCTAGCGGGGATCCCTTACAATGAGCAGTTCTTC	CSASPALAGIPYNEQFF
17	NA	TRBV24-1	TRBJ2-1	TRBD2	TGTGCCACCAGTGATTCCCTTAGCGGGAGTTGGGGCAATGAGCAGTTCTTC	CATSDSLSGSWGNEQFF
15	many	TRBV6-5	TRBJ2-3	TRBD2	TGTGCCAGCAGTTACGGAGGGACTAGAACAGATACGCAGTATTTT	CASSYGGTRTDTQYF
18	NA	TRBV12-3/TRBV12-4	TRBJ2-1	TRBD2	TGTGCCATCAGTTTAGCGCTTAGGGGACTAGCGGGAGGCAATGAGCAGTTCTTC	CAISLALRGLAGGNEQFF
14	few	TRBV20-1	TRBJ1-2	NA	TGCAGTGCTAGCGACAGGACTGCTAACTATGGCTACACCTTC	CSASDRTANYGYTF
16	many	TRBV3-1	TRBJ1-6	TRBD1	TGTGCCAGCAGCCAACCTGGGACAGGGGGACCTTCACCCCTCCACTTT	CASSQPGTGGPSPLHF
15	NA	TRBV7-2	TRBJ2-1	TRBD2	TGTGCCAGCAGACCCCGGACTAGCGACCGCAATGAGCAGTTCTTC	CASRPRTSDRNEQFF
16	many	TRBV10-3	TRBJ2-3	TRBD2	TGTGCCATCAGTGGTCTAGCGGGGGCCGTCACAGATACGCAGTATTTT	CAISGLAGAVTDTQYF
15	many	TRBV7-3	TRBJ2-1	TRBD1	TGTGCCAGCAGCCCGGACAGGCTACGGGTCAATGAGCAGTTCTTC	CASSPDRLRVNEQFF
15	few	TRBV24-1	TRBJ2-2	NA	TGTGCCACCAGTGACCCGGGACAAATCACCGGGGAGCTGTTTTTT	CATSDPGQITGELFF
15	many	TRBV13	TRBJ1-4	TRBD1	TGTGCCAGCAGCCCAGGGGGACAGGGTCATGAAAAACTGTTTTTT	CASSPGGQGHEKLFF
20	NA	TRBV12-3/TRBV12-4	TRBJ2-4	TRBD1	TGTGCCAGCAGTCCCCGGGGCAGGGGGCTTGTCGTGGTTGCCAAAAACATTCAGTACTTC	CASSPRGRGLVVVAKNIQYF
12	few	TRBV29-1	TRBJ1-1	NA	TGCAGCGCCGACACAGGAGGCACTGAAGCTTTCTTT	CSADTGGTEAFF
19	NA	TRBV4-2	TRBJ1-4	TRBD1	TGTGCCAGCAGTCGCCTTTTCCGGGACAGGGTCGCTTTGAGTGAAAAACTGTTTTTT	CASSRLFRDRVALSEKLFF
14	few	TRBV5-1	TRBJ2-5	NA	TGCGCCAGCAGCGAGGACAGTGGGCAAGAGACCCAGTACTTC	CASSEDSGQETQYF
14	NA	TRBV28	TRBJ1-4	NA	TGTGCCAGCAGGGCCAGCGCAACTAATGAAAAACTGTTTTTT	CASRASATNEKLFF
13	NA	TRBV12-3/TRBV12-4	TRBJ2-3	NA	TGTGCCAGCAGTTCGACAGTCACAGATACGCAGTATTTT	CASSSTVTDTQYF
14	few	TRBV5-5	TRBJ1-4	NA	TGTGCCAGCAGCCAAACCGGGACTGCAGAAAAACTGTTTTTT	CASSQTGTAEKLFF
15	NA	TRBV5-1	TRBJ2-1	TRBD2	TGCGCCAGCAGCTCCGTAGCGGGGGCGTACAATGAGCAGTTCTTC	CASSSVAGAYNEQFF
16	NA	TRBV7-2	TRBJ2-3	TRBD1	TGTGCCAGCAGCTTAGAGGCAGGGGGCCTCGGAGATACGCAGTATTTT	CASSLEAGGLGDTQYF
15	NA	TRBV20-1	TRBJ1-3	NA	TGCAGTGCTAGAGGGGCCGGGGGCTCTGGAAACACCATATATTTT	CSARGAGGSGNTIYF
10	NA	TRBV28	TRBJ2-5	NA	TGTGCCAGCGGTTCCAAGACCCAGTACTTC	CASGSKTQYF
14	few	TRBV20-1	TRBJ2-5	NA	TGCAGTGCTAGGGAGGGCGGGACACAAGAGACCCAGTACTTC	CSAREGGTQETQYF
15	NA	TRBV29-1	TRBJ2-1	TRBD2	TGCAGCGTTGGGGGGCCTAGCGGGAGCCACAATGAGCAGTTCTTC	CSVGGPSGSHNEQFF
14	many	TRBV12-3/TRBV12-4	TRBJ2-5	NA	TGTGCCAGCAGTTTAGGGGGAGCGGGAGAGACCCAGTACTTC	CASSLGGAGETQYF
15	NA	TRBV6-1	TRBJ2-5	NA	TGTGCCAGCAGTGAAGAAGGGGGGCTACAAGAGACCCAGTACTTC	CASSEEGGLQETQYF
17	NA	TRBV3-1	TRBJ2-1	NA	TGTGCCAGCAGCCAAGATCAGGGCTCGAGCTCCTACAATGAGCAGTTCTTC	CASSQDQGSSSYNEQFF
12	NA	TRBV3-1	TRBJ1-1	NA	TGTGCCAGCACCCACACCGGCATGGAAGCTTTCTTT	CASTHTGMEAFF